The clone carrying this T cell receptor (beta chain) was recorded a few times. The antigen remains undetermined. With a J-beta primer mix and a sample-barcoded 5' primer, a second PCR ran roughly 6 to 11 cycles. MiXCR, applied by TCRdb to the 5' RACE reads, yields one record per CDR3 protein. The repertoire holds 780,000 or so distinct CDR3 sequences, with 40% to 65% as singletons. These data belong to a study of blood T cells in healthy people across ages. Study findings and constraints: Percentage of naive T cells showed a strong correlation with TCR beta diversity.

V gave up 0 bases and J gave up 9 bases, with 11 bases separating them. Per germline, CDR1 SNHLY and CDR2 FYNNEI. The CDR3 is made up of 13 amino acids. Total RNA was isolated from each sample in quantities of at least 5 micrograms. The receptor's source is an elderly man in good health. This chain joins TRBV2 and TRBJ1-2; D is ambiguous. Source material: blood. The CDR3 spells CASSEAGIKSYTF. The CDR3 DNA is TGTGCCAGCAGTGAAGCCGGGATAAAAAGCTACACCTTC. The full variable domain, its missing parts supplied by reference TRBV2 and TRBJ1-2, is EPEVTQTPSHQVTQMGQEVILRCVPISNHLYFYWYRQILGQKVEFLVSFYNNEISEKSEIFDDQFSVERPDGSNFTLKIRSTKLEDSAMYFCASSEAGIKSYTFGSGTRLTVV.